This T cell receptor beta chain originates from a study of blood T cell repertoires in COVID-19. Study summary: The United States, Italy and Spain were the sources of the acute and convalescent COVID-19 samples. The analysed material was cDNA or gDNA that came from T cells, B-cell-depleted T cells, or PBMCs.

Original analysis: Amplification of reference gene primers provided the estimated nucleated cell counts. Libraries were prepared by immunoSEQ multiplex PCR; TCRdb keeps only in-frame clonotypes and omits some of them. V and J calls plus clone size are reproduced from that table; the DNA served to infer D and trimming. The data show around 70,000 clones, with under 95% seen just once and approximately 1.5% held by the top ten. J gave up 1 base and V 6 bases, and 3 bases lay outside the gene matches. The CDR3 is 13 residues long. CDR1 and CDR2 (germline): SGHRS, YFSETQ. The sample consisted of peripheral blood. This clonotype was sampled from a man between 45 and 60 years old with acute or convalescent COVID-19. The rearrangement uses TRBV5-1 and TRBJ1-1; 7 nucleotides align to TRBD1. The CDR3 DNA reads as TGCGCCAGCAAGACAGGGACGAACACTGAAGCTTTCTTT. Protein product: CASKTGTNTEAFF. Based on the CDR3 plus reference TRBV5-1 and TRBJ1-1, the full variable domain is KAGVTQTPRYLIKTRGQQVTLSCSPISGHRSVSWYQQTPGQGLQFLFEYFSETQRNKGNFPGRFSGRQFSNSRSEMNVSTLELGDSALYLCASKTGTNTEAFFGQGTRLTVV.